Listed here are 25 T cell receptor beta chains from one sample, sequenced in a study of long-term antiretroviral therapy in people with HIV. Run at survey level, the immunoSEQ assay was version v3.0. The protocol was immunoSEQ multiplex PCR, while the TCRdb copy is restricted to in-frame clones and leaves out a portion. Of fewer than 35,000 clones listed, around 72% are singletons. The sample here was unsorted PBMCs, taken 3.1 years after starting antiretroviral therapy. These receptors were obtained from a woman between 50 and 59 years old with HIV.

The V call is TRBV7-9, the J call TRBJ1-2; no clear D gene. The CDR3 contains 16 residues. Germline-derived CDR1 and CDR2 are SEHNR and FQNEAQ (reference sequence). Deletions cut 2 bases from V and 3 bases from J, with 16 bases between. The CDR3 sequence is CASSLPPSEGYYGYTF. The CDR3 DNA is TGTGCCAGCAGCTTACCACCCAGCGAGGGATACTATGGCTACACCTTC.

V and J are TRBV2 and TRBJ2-7, with D possibly TRBD1 on 6 matching bases. Germline V CDR1 and CDR2: SNHLY, FYNNEI. Trimming left V 3 bases short and J 2 bases short, with 8 bases between. CDR3 size: 13 residues. The CDR3 here is CASSDQGTYEQYV. DNA for the CDR3: TGTGCCAGCAGTGATCAGGGGACCTACGAGCAGTACGTC.

J is TRBJ1-5 and V is TRBV28; D not resolved. CDR3 size: 14 residues. Germline V CDR1 and CDR2: MDHEN, SYDVKM. Trimming shortened V by 3 bases and J by 6 bases, and 12 bases separated the two germline ends. DNA for the CDR3: TGTGCCAGCAGTTTGGGGAGGGAAAGTCAGCCCCAGCATTTT. Residues: CASSLGRESQPQHF.

V gene TRBV7-8 combines with J gene TRBJ1-5; D perhaps matches TRBD1 (6 bases). CDR1 and CDR2 (germline): SGHVS, FQNEAQ. The V and J ends lost 5 bases and 2 bases respectively, with 13 bases between them. The CDR3 consists of 15 residues. The CDR3 is CASSADRFRNQPQHF. CDR3 coding DNA: TGTGCCAGCAGCGCTGACAGGTTCCGCAATCAGCCCCAGCATTTT.

The chain has TRBV4-1 and TRBJ1-2; TRBD1 might be the D (5 bases). The CDR3 extends over 16 amino acids. CDR1 MGHRA and CDR2 YSYEKL come from the germline V gene. V was trimmed by 2 bases and J by 0 bases, leaving 13 bases between them. CDR3 loop: CASSQPTGRTNYGYTF. In nucleotides, the CDR3 is TGCGCCAGCAGCCAACCCACAGGCCGTACTAACTATGGCTACACCTTC.

This clone was seen only once. The V and J genes are TRBV18 and TRBJ2-7; either TRBD1 or TRBD2 may supply D (5 bases each). The germline gives CDR1 KGHSH, CDR2 LQKENI. V dropped 3 bases and J dropped 1 base, with 10 bases sitting between them. This CDR3 comprises 14 residues. The CDR3 loop is CASSPPGPSYEQYF. CDR3 coding DNA: TGTGCCAGCTCACCCCCGGGACCGTCCTACGAGCAGTACTTC.

The chain links TRBV7-7 to TRBJ2-5; 12 nucleotides match TRBD2. V shed 3 bases, J shed 5 bases, and the junction held 10 bases outside the gene matches. The CDR3 contains 17 residues. Per germline, CDR1 SSHAT and CDR2 FNYEAQ (reference sequence). The CDR3 region is CASSLGNLAGGQETQYF. The DNA for the CDR3 is TGTGCCAGCAGCTTGGGGAATCTAGCGGGGGGGCAGGAGACCCAGTACTTC.

The chain is built from TRBV2 and TRBJ1-6; D unresolved. The germline V gene has CDR1 SNHLY and CDR2 FYNNEI. V was clipped by 4 bases and J by 7 bases, with 8 bases between them. The CDR3 length is 13 residues. The CDR3 region has the DNA TGTGCCAGCAGTGGGGAGGGAAATTCACCCCTCCACTTT. Translating it yields CASSGEGNSPLHF. Based on the CDR3 plus reference TRBV2 and TRBJ1-6, the full variable domain is EPEVTQTPSHQVTQMGQEVILRCVPISNHLYFYWYRQILGQKVEFLVSFYNNEISEKSEIFDDQFSVERPDGSNFTLKIRSTKLEDSAMYFCASSGEGNSPLHFGNGTRLTVT.

This clone was counted once. The rearrangement joins TRBV14 to TRBJ1-5; D unclear. The CDR3 is made up of 13 amino acids. The V gene lost 4 bases and the J gene lost 4 bases, with 8 bases spanning the gap. CDR1 is SGHDN, CDR2 FVKESK, per germline. CDR3 in amino acids: CASSLDWNQPQHF. The CDR3 DNA reads TGTGCCAGCAGCCTGGATTGGAATCAGCCCCAGCATTTT. Based on the CDR3 plus reference TRBV14 and TRBJ1-5, the full variable domain is EAGVTQFPSHSVIEKGQTVTLRCDPISGHDNLYWYRRVMGKEIKFLLHFVKESKQDESGMPNNRFLAERTGGTYSTLKVQPAELEDSGVYFCASSLDWNQPQHFGDGTRLSIL.

DNA for the CDR3: TGTGCCAGCAGTTACCTGTCAGGGGTCGGGACCCAGTACTTC. Encoded protein: CASSYLSGVGTQYF. This chain links TRBV6-5 with TRBJ2-5; TRBD1 is a possible D gene (6 bases). This CDR3 contains 14 residues. Trimming removed 2 bases from V and 7 bases from J, with 14 bases in between. Per the germline V gene, CDR1 is MNHEY and CDR2 is SVGAGI.

The genes are TRBV7-3 and TRBJ1-2, with a weak D call TRBD1 (5 bases). Germline V gene data show CDR1 as SGHTA and CDR2 as FQGTGA. V was trimmed by 1 base and J by 4 bases, leaving 13 bases between them. CDR3 size: 15 residues. This CDR3 reads CASSLMGEPSYGYTF. Written as DNA, the CDR3 is TGTGCCAGCAGCTTAATGGGGGAGCCCTCCTATGGCTACACCTTC.

The CDR3 protein is CASSVEGQMKSSNQPQHF. The CDR3 DNA reads TGTGCCAGCAGCGTCGAGGGCCAGATGAAAAGCAGCAATCAGCCCCAGCATTTT. V is TRBV7-4 and J is TRBJ1-5; D is uncertain. Germline-derived CDR1 and CDR2 are SGHVT and SQSDAQ. V gave up 5 bases and J gave up 1 base, with 21 bases separating them. CDR3 size: 18 residues.

The rearrangement links TRBV5-6 to TRBJ1-2; D is unresolved. Per germline, CDR1 SGHDT and CDR2 YYEEEE. The V gene lost 0 bases and the J gene lost 3 bases, with 6 bases spanning the gap. This CDR3 comprises 13 residues. CDR3 nucleotides: TGTGCCAGCAGCTTGGAGGCGGACTATGGCTACACCTTC. Protein sequence: CASSLEADYGYTF.

The chain recombines TRBV18 with TRBJ2-5; D might be TRBD1 or TRBD2, each matching 5 bases. This CDR3 region has 14 residues. Trimming removed 4 bases from V and 5 bases from J, with 14 bases in between. Germline loops: CDR1 KGHSH, CDR2 LQKENI. The CDR3 protein is CASSLTGGWETQYF. The DNA of the CDR3 is TGTGCCAGCTCACTCACAGGAGGATGGGAGACCCAGTACTTC.

This sequence joins TRBV5-1 and TRBJ2-1, with D maybe TRBD2 (6 bases). The V and J ends lost 1 base and 6 bases respectively, with 11 bases between them. This CDR3 contains 14 residues. Per germline, CDR1 SGHRS and CDR2 YFSETQ. CDR3 amino acids: CASSLRLEGNEQFF. The CDR3 DNA sequence: TGCGCCAGCAGCTTGAGACTAGAAGGCAATGAGCAGTTCTTC.

The genes are TRBV7-9 and TRBJ2-2; D is unresolved. This CDR3 is 14 amino acids long. V lost 7 bases, J lost 0 bases, and 9 bases lay in between. CDR1 and CDR2 (germline): SEHNR, FQNEAQ (reference sequence). Written as DNA, the CDR3 is TGTGCCAGCATGCCTCTCTCGAACACCGGGGAGCTGTTTTTT. Translating it yields CASMPLSNTGELFF. The whole variable domain, remainder taken from reference TRBV7-9 and TRBJ2-2, is DTGVSQNPRHKITKRGQNVTFRCDPISEHNRLYWYRQTLGQGPEFLTYFQNEAQLEKSRLLSDRFSAERPKGSFSTLEIQRTEQGDSAMYLCASMPLSNTGELFFGEGSRLTVL.

A single count supports this clone. The chain employs TRBV9 and TRBJ2-1; weak D call: TRBD2 (7 bases). Germline CDR1 and CDR2: SGDLS and YYNGEE. The V end was cut by 0 bases, the J end by 7 bases, with 11 bases between. The CDR3 consists of 14 residues. This CDR3 reads CASSVEGGLNEQFF. In nucleotides, the CDR3 is TGTGCCAGCAGCGTAGAGGGGGGGCTAAATGAGCAGTTCTTC.

This chain uses TRBV5-4 with TRBJ1-2, with TRBD1 matching 8 bases. The CDR3 totals 13 residues. Trimming at V came to 6 bases and at J to 7 bases, leaving 8 bases not matched to a gene. Germline V lookup: CDR1 SGHNT, CDR2 YYREEE (reference sequence). CDR3 nucleotide sequence: TGTGCCAGCAACCTGGGGACAGGAAGTGGCTACACCTTC. Translation: CASNLGTGSGYTF.

The chain has TRBV18 and TRBJ1-1; TRBD1 might be the D (6 bases). Trimming left V 3 bases short and J 5 bases short, with 10 bases between. The germline V gene encodes CDR1 KGHSH and CDR2 LQKENI. There are 13 residues in the CDR3. The CDR3 sequence is CASSPGGRTEAFF. The CDR3, as DNA: TGTGCCAGCTCACCGGGGGGCAGGACTGAAGCTTTCTTT.

The DNA for the CDR3 is TGTGCCAGCAGCTCCAGCGGGCTACGCGGTGATGAGCAGTTCTTC. Its translation is CASSSSGLRGDEQFF. This chain links TRBV7-3 with TRBJ2-1; D may be TRBD2 (6 bases). CDR3 length: 15 amino acids. With 4 bases removed from V and 8 bases from J, the gap between germline ends came to 18 bases. CDR1 and CDR2 from the germline V gene are SGHTA and FQGTGA.

This clone has more than one count but fewer than ten. The V and J genes are TRBV6-1 and TRBJ2-7; perhaps TRBD2 as D (5 bases). Trimming stripped 2 bases from V and 2 bases from J, with 13 bases between. The CDR3 is 15 residues long. The germline V gene encodes CDR1 MNHNS and CDR2 SASEGT. The chain's CDR3 is CASSESTRRAYEQYF. The CDR3 DNA follows: TGTGCCAGCAGTGAAAGCACCAGGCGGGCCTACGAGCAGTACTTC.

The chain uses TRBV30 and TRBJ2-3; perhaps TRBD1 as D (6 bases). In germline, CDR1 is GTSNPN, CDR2 SVGIG (reference sequence). Deletions cut 0 bases from V and 1 base from J, with 11 bases between. The CDR3 runs to 15 residues. The CDR3 loop reads CAWSVSTGRTDTQYF. The CDR3 bases are TGTGCCTGGAGTGTGTCTACAGGGCGCACAGATACGCAGTATTTT.

This clone has just one count. The rearrangement joins TRBV27 to TRBJ2-1; D gene uncertain. The germline V gene has CDR1 MNHEY and CDR2 SMNVEV (reference sequence). V dropped 6 bases and J dropped 7 bases, with 19 bases sitting between them. The CDR3 runs to 15 residues. The CDR3 DNA reads as TGTGCCAGCAGCCCCGACGGTCTAGTGGGTAATGAGCAGTTCTTC. Its translation: CASSPDGLVGNEQFF.

V usage is TRBV27 and J usage is TRBJ1-2, with D hard to call. V gave up 5 bases and J gave up 4 bases, with 11 bases separating them. This CDR3 has 13 amino acids. Germline V gene data show CDR1 as MNHEY and CDR2 as SMNVEV (reference sequence). The CDR3 here is CASSQKIGYGYTF. The CDR3 DNA sequence: TGTGCCAGCAGTCAAAAAATCGGCTATGGCTACACCTTC.

The V and J genes are TRBV5-4 and TRBJ2-2; D is uncertain. The length of the CDR3 is 12 residues. The germline V and J ends were trimmed by 2 bases and 5 bases, with 4 bases remaining between them. CDR1 is SGHNT and CDR2 is YYREEE in the germline V gene (reference sequence). In nucleotides, the CDR3 is TGTGCCAGCAGCTTTGAGACCGGGGAGCTGTTTTTT. Translated: CASSFETGELFF. The full variable domain, completed using reference TRBV5-4 and TRBJ2-2, is ETGVTQSPTHLIKTRGQQVTLRCSSQSGHNTVSWYQQALGQGPQFIFQYYREEENGRGNFPPRFSGLQFPNYSSELNVNALELDDSALYLCASSFETGELFFGEGSRLTVL.